This T cell receptor beta chain is drawn from a study of beta chain features in type 1 diabetes. General study findings and limits: Fewer insertions but more deletions were seen at VDJ junctions in type 1 diabetes patients. Although PCR might favor shorter templates, it would do so equally in patients and controls. For Type 1 diabetes patients, all four CD4+ subsets carried TCRB CDR3s that were moderately but significantly shorter. There was no resolution here of whether HLA type influences TCRB rearrangement.

The sequenced template was cDNA made from the entire isolated RNA. Profiled with immunoSEQ multiplex PCR; TCRdb holds only in-frame clones, not every one. The profile covers 140,000 to 150,000 clones, with about 12% appearing a single time and roughly 1.3% taken by the ten largest. To note about this clone: The antigen is not known.

This receptor was identified in a man younger than 30 with type 1 diabetes. The sample was central memory CD4+ T cells from blood.

In DNA, the CDR3 is TGTGCCAGCAGTTACAGGGAGGGAGAGACCCAGTACTTC. Protein sequence: CASSYREGETQYF. The chain employs TRBV27 and TRBJ2-5, with D perhaps TRBD2 (7 bases). With 4 bases removed from V and 4 bases from J, the gap between germline ends came to 10 bases. Germline V gives CDR1 MNHEY, CDR2 SMNVEV (reference sequence). CDR3 length: 13 amino acids.